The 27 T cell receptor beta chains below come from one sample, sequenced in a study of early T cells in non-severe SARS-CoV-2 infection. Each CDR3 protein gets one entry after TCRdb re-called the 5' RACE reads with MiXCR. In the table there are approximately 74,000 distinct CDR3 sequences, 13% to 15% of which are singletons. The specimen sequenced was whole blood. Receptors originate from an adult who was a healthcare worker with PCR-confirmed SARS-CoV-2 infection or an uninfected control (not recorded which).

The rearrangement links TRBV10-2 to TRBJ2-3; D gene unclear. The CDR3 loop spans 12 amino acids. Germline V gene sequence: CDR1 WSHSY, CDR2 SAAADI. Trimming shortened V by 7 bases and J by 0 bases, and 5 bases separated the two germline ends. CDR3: CASTDSTDTQYF. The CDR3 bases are TGCGCCAGCACAGATAGCACAGATACGCAGTATTTT.

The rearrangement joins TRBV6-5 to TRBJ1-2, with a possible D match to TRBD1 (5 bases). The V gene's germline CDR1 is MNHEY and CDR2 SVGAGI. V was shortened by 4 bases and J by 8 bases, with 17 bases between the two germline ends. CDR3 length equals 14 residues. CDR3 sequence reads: CASSSGQLLRGYTF. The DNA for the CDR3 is TGTGCCAGCAGTTCGGGGCAGCTCCTACGGGGCTACACCTTC.

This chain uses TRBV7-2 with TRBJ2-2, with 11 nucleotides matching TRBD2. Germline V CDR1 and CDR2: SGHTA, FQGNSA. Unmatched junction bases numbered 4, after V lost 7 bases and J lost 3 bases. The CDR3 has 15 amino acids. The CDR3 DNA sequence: TGTGCCAGCATTAGCGGGGGGGCTGACACCGGGGAGCTGTTTTTT. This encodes CASISGGADTGELFF.

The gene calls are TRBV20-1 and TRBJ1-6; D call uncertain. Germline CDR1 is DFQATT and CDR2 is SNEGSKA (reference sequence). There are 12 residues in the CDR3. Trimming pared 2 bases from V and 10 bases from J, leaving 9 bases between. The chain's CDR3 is CSARNPSSPLHF. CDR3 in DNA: TGCAGTGCTAGAAACCCCAGCTCACCCCTCCACTTT.

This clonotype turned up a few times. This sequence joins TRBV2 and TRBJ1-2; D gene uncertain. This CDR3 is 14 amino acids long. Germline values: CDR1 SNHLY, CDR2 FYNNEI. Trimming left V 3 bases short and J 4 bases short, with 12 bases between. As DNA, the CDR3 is TGTGCCAGCAGTGAGGTCGGCAGTTCCTATGGCTACACCTTC. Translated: CASSEVGSSYGYTF.

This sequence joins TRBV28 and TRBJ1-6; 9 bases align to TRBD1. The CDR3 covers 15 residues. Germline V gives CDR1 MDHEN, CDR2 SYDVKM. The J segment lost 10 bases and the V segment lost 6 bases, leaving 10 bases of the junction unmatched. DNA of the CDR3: TGTGCCAGCAGAAATACAGGGGGCCCGCACTCACCCCTCCACTTT. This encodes CASRNTGGPHSPLHF.

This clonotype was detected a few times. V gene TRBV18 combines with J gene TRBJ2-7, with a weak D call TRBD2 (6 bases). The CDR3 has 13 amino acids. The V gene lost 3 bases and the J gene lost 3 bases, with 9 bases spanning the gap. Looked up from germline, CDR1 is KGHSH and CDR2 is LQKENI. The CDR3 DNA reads TGTGCCAGCTCACCCTCGGGGGTCTACGAGCAGTACTTC. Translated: CASSPSGVYEQYF. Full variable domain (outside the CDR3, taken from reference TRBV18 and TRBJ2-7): NAGVMQNPRHLVRRRGQEARLRCSPMKGHSHVYWYRQLPEEGLKFMVYLQKENIIDESGMPKERFSAEFPKEGPSILRIQQVVRGDSAAYFCASSPSGVYEQYFGPGTRLTVT.

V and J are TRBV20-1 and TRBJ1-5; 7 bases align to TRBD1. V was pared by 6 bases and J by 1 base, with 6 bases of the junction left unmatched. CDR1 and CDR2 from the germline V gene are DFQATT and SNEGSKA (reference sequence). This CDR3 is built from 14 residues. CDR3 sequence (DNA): TGCAGTGCACCTAAACAGGGGAGCAATCAGCCCCAGCATTTT. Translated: CSAPKQGSNQPQHF.

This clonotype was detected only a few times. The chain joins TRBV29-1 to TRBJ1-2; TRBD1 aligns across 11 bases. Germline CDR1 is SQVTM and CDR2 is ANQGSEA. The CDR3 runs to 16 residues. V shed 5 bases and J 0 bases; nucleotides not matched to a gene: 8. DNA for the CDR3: TGCAGCGTTAGTGGACAGGGGGCGAACGCTAACTATGGCTACACCTTC. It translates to CSVSGQGANANYGYTF. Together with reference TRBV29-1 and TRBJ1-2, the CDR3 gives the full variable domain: SAVISQKPSRDICQRGTSLTIQCQVDSQVTMMFWYRQQPGQSLTLIATANQGSEATYESGFVIDKFPISRPNLTFSTLTVSNMSPEDSSIYLCSVSGQGANANYGYTFGSGTRLTVV.

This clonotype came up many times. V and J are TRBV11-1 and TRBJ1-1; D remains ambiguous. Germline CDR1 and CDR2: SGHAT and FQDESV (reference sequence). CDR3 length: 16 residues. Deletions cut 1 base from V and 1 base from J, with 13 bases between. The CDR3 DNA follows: TGTGCCAGCAGCTTAGGATCCCGGACGCAGAACACTGAAGCTTTCTTT. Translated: CASSLGSRTQNTEAFF.

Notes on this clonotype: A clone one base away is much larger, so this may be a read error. CDR3 bases: TGTGCCAGCAGCCGCGTCCAGGTAGGGGAAGCTTTCTTT. Its protein is CASSRVQVGEAFF. The chain uses TRBV11-2 and TRBJ1-1; D not resolved. V dropped 5 bases and J dropped 8 bases, with 15 bases sitting between them. Germline V gene sequence: CDR1 SGHAT, CDR2 FQNNGV. CDR3 size: 13 residues. Drawing the rest from reference TRBV11-2 and TRBJ1-1, the complete variable domain is EAGVAQSPRYKIIEKRQSVAFWCNPISGHATLYWYQQILGQGPKLLIQFQNNGVVDDSQLPKDRFSAERLKGVDSTLKIQPAKLEDSAVYLCASSRVQVGEAFFGQGTRLTVV.

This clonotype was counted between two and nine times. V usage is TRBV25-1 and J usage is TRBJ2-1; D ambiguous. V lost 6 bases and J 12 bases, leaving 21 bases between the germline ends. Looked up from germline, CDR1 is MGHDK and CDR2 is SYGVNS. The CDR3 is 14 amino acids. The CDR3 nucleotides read TGTGCCAGCAGCAAAGACTCGGCGCCGGGTCGGCAGTTCTTC. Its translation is CASSKDSAPGRQFF.

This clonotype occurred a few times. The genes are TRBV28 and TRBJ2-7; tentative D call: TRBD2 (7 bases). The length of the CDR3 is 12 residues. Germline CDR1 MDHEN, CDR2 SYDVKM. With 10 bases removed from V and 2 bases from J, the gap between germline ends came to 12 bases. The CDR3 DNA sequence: TGTGCCACCCGGGGGGCCCCCTACGAGCAGTACTTC. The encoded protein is CATRGAPYEQYF.

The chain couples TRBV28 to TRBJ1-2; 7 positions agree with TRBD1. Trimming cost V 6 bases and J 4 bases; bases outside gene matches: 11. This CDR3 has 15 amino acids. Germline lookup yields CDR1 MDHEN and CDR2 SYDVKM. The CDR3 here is CASRDTGEAFYGYTF. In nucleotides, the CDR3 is TGTGCCAGCAGGGACACAGGGGAGGCCTTCTATGGCTACACCTTC.

Here the CDR3 DNA reads TGCGCCAGCAGCTTGGAGGGGCAGGGAGCCGGGGAGCTGTTTTTT. It yields the protein CASSLEGQGAGELFF. The V gene is TRBV5-1, the J gene TRBJ2-2; D may match TRBD1 or TRBD2 (5 bases each). There are 15 residues in the CDR3. The germline V gene has CDR1 SGHRS and CDR2 YFSETQ. Trimming cost V 0 bases and J 6 bases, with 12 bases left between them.

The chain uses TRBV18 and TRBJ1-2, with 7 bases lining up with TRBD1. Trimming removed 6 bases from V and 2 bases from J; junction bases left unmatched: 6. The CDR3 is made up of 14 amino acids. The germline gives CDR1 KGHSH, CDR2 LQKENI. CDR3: CASSDQGQNYGYTF. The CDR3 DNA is TGTGCCAGCTCTGACCAGGGACAGAACTATGGCTACACCTTC. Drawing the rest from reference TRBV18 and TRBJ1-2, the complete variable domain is NAGVMQNPRHLVRRRGQEARLRCSPMKGHSHVYWYRQLPEEGLKFMVYLQKENIIDESGMPKERFSAEFPKEGPSILRIQQVVRGDSAAYFCASSDQGQNYGYTFGSGTRLTVV.

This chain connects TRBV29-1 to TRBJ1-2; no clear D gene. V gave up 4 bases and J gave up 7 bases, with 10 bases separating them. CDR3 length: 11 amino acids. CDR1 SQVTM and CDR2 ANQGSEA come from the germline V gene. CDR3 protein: CSVVLVGGYTF. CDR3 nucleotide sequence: TGCAGCGTTGTTTTGGTGGGTGGCTACACCTTC.

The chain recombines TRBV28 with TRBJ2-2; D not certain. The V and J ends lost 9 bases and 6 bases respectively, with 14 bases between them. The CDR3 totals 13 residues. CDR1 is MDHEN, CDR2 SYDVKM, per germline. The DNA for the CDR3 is TGTGCCAGTCAAATTCTTTTGTCCGGGGAGCTGTTTTTT. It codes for CASQILLSGELFF.

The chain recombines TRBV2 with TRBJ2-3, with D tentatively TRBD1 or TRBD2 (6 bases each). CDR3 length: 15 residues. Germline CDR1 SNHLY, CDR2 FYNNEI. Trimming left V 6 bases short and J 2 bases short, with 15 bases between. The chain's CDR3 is CASRGGRGLTDTQYF. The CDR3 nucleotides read TGTGCCAGCAGGGGGGGCAGAGGCCTCACAGATACGCAGTATTTT.

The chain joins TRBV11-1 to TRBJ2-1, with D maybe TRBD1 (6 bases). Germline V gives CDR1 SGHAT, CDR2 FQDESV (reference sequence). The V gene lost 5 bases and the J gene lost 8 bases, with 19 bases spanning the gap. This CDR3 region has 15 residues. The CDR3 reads CASSHRVDWFDEQFF. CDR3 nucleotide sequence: TGTGCCAGCAGCCACAGGGTCGATTGGTTTGATGAGCAGTTCTTC.

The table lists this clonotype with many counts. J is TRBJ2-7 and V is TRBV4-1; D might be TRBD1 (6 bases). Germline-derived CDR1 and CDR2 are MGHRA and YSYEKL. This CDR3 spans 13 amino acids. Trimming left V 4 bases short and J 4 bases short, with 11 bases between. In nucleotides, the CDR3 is TGCGCCAGCAGCCTTGGACAGTATTACGAGCAGTACTTC. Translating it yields CASSLGQYYEQYF.

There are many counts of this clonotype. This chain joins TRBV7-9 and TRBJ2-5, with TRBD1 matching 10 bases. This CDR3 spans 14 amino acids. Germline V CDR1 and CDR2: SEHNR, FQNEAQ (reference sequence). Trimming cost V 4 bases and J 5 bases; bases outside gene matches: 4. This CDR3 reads CASSSTGGEETQYF. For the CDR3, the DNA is TGTGCCAGCAGCTCGACAGGGGGCGAGGAGACCCAGTACTTC. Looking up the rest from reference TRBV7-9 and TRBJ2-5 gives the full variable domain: DTGVSQNPRHKITKRGQNVTFRCDPISEHNRLYWYRQTLGQGPEFLTYFQNEAQLEKSRLLSDRFSAERPKGSFSTLEIQRTEQGDSAMYLCASSSTGGEETQYFGPGTRLLVL.

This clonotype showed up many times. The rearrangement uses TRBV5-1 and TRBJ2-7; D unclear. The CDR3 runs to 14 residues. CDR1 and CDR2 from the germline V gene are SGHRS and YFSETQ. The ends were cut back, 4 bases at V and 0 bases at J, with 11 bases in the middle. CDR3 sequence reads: CASSLTPSSYEQYF. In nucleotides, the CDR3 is TGCGCCAGCAGCCTGACACCGAGCTCCTACGAGCAGTACTTC.

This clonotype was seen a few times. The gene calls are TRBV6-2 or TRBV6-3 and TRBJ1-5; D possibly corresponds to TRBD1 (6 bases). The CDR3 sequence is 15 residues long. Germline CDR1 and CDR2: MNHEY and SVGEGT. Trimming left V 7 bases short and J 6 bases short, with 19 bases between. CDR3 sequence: CASTNGGGLGQPQHF. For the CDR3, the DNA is TGTGCCAGCACCAACGGGGGCGGGTTGGGTCAGCCCCAGCATTTT.

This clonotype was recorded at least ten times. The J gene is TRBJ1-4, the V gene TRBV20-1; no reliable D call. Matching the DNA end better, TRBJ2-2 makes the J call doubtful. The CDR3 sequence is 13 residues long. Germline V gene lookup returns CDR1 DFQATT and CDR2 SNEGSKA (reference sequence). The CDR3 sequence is CSARATSDRELFF. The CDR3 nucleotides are TGCAGTGCTAGAGCGACGTCCGACAGGGAGCTGTTTTTT.

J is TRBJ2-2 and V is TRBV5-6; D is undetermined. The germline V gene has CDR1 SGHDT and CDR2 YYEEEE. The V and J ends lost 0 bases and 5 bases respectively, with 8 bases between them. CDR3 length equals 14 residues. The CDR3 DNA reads TGTGCCAGCAGCTTGGGCAGTGAGACCGGGGAGCTGTTTTTT. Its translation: CASSLGSETGELFF.

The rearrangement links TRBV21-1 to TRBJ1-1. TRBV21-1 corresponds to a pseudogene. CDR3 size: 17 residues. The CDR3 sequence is CASSKDHIGRIRPEGFF. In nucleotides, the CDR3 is TGTGCCAGCAGCAAAGATCATATAGGGCGAATCCGACCGGAGGGTTTCTTT.